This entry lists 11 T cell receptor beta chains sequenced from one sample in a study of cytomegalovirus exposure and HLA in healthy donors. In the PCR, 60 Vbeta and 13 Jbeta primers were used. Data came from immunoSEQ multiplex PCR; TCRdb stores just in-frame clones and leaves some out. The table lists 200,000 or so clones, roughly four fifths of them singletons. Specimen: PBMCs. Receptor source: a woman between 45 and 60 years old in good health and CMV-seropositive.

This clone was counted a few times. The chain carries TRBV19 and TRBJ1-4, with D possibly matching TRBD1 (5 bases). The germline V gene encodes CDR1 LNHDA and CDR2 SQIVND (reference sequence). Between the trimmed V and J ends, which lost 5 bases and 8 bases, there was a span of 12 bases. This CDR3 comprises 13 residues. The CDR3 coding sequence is TGTGCCAGTAGTCCTCAGGGCTGGGAAAAACTGTTTTTT. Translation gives CASSPQGWEKLFF.

CDR3: CASSYSPSGWETQYF. In DNA, the CDR3 is TGTGCCAGCAGTTACTCCCCTAGCGGTTGGGAGACCCAGTACTTC. The chain joins TRBV6-5 to TRBJ2-5; 7 nucleotides agree with TRBD2. The trim removed 0 bases at V and 5 bases at J, leaving 6 bases unmatched. In germline, CDR1 is MNHEY, CDR2 SVGAGI. This CDR3 comprises 15 residues.

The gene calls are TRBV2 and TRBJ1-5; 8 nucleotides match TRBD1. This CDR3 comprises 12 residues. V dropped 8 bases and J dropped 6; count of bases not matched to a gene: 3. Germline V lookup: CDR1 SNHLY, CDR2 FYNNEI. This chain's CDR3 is CASGQGSQPQHF. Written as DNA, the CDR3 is TGTGCCAGCGGACAGGGTAGTCAGCCCCAGCATTTT.

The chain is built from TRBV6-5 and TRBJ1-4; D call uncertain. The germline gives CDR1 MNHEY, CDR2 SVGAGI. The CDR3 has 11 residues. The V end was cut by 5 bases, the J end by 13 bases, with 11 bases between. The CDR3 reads CASSPGEVLFF. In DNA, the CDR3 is TGTGCCAGCAGTCCCGGGGAAGTACTGTTTTTT.

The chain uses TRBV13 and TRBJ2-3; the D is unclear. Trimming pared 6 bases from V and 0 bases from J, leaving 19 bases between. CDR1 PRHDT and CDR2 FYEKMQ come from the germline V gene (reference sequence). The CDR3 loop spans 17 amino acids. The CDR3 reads CASSPDPAIDSTDTQYF. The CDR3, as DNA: TGTGCCAGCAGTCCCGATCCCGCGATCGATAGCACAGATACGCAGTATTTT.

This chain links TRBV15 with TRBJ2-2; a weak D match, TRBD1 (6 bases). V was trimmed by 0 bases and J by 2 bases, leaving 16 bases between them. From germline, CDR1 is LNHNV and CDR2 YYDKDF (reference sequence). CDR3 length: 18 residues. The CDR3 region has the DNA TGTGCCACCAGCAGAGATTTGCCAGGGGATTATAACACCGGGGAGCTGTTTTTT. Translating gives CATSRDLPGDYNTGELFF.

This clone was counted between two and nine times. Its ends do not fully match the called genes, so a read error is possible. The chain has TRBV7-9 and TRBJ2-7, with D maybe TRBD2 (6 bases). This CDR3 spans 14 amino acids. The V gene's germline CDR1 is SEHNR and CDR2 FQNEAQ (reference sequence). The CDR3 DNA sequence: TGTTCCAGCAGCGTGGGGGGAGAGTCGGGCGAGCAGTACTTC. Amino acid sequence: CSSSVGGESGEQYF.

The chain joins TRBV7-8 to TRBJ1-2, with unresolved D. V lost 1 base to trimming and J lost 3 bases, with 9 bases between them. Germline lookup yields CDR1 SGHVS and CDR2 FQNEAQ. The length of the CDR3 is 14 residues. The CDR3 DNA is TGTGCCAGCAGCTTAGGCGGATTCCACTATGGCTACACCTTC. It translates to CASSLGGFHYGYTF.

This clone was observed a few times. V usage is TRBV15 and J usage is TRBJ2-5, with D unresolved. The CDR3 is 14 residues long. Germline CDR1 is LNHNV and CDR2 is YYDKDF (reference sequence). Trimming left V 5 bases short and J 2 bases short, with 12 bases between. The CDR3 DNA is TGTGCCACCAGCGCCATGAGTATACAAGAGACCCAGTACTTC. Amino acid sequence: CATSAMSIQETQYF. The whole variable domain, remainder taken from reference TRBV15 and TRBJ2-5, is DAMVIQNPRYQVTQFGKPVTLSCSQTLNHNVMYWYQQKSSQAPKLLFHYYDKDFNNEADTPDNFQSRRPNTSFCFLDIRSPGLGDTAMYLCATSAMSIQETQYFGPGTRLLVL.

CDR3 sequence: CARSFGEHNEKLFF. The CDR3 DNA sequence: TGTGCCAGAAGCTTCGGGGAGCATAATGAAAAACTGTTTTTT. This sequence joins TRBV5-3 and TRBJ1-4; D not certain. TRBV5-3 carries the ORF label, with uncertain function. The CDR3 is 14 amino acids. V was clipped by 2 bases and J by 4 bases, with 9 bases between them.

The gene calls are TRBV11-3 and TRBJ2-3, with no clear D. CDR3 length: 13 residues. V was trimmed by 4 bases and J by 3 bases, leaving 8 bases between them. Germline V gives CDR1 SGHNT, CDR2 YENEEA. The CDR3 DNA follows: TGTGCCAGCAGCTCTTACGGGACAGATACGCAGTATTTT. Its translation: CASSSYGTDTQYF.